The 8 T cell receptor beta chains given below trace back to one sample, sequenced in a study of blood T cell repertoires in COVID-19. Sequenced by immunoSEQ multiplex PCR; TCRdb stores in-frame clones only, minus some. The sample lists fewer than 250,000 clones, roughly 84% occurring once. The sample was PBMCs or T cells enriched from blood (not recorded which). Every receptor here comes from a woman younger than 45 who had been exposed to COVID-19.

This clone was recorded once. The V call is TRBV9, the J call TRBJ1-4, with 8 bases aligning to TRBD1. Germline values: CDR1 SGDLS, CDR2 YYNGEE. Trimming removed 4 bases from V and 6 bases from J; junction bases left unmatched: 8. This CDR3 has 15 residues. The CDR3 here is CASSLGQASYEKLFF. The CDR3, as DNA: TGTGCCAGCAGCTTGGGACAGGCGTCCTATGAAAAACTGTTTTTT.

The chain couples TRBV7-9 to TRBJ2-7; 10 positions agree with TRBD2. The CDR3 length is 16 residues. CDR1 is SEHNR and CDR2 is FQNEAQ in the germline V gene (reference sequence). The trim removed 5 bases at V and 2 bases at J, leaving 9 bases unmatched. CDR3 coding DNA: TGTGCCAGCAGCGGCATTCTAGCGGGGGTGGCCTACGAGCAGTACTTC. This encodes CASSGILAGVAYEQYF. Full variable domain (outside the CDR3, taken from reference TRBV7-9 and TRBJ2-7): DTGVSQNPRHKITKRGQNVTFRCDPISEHNRLYWYRQTLGQGPEFLTYFQNEAQLEKSRLLSDRFSAERPKGSFSTLEIQRTEQGDSAMYLCASSGILAGVAYEQYFGPGTRLTVT.

The rearrangement links TRBV9 to TRBJ1-1, with D possibly being TRBD1 (6 bases). This CDR3 is built from 14 residues. Germline V gene data show CDR1 as SGDLS and CDR2 as YYNGEE. V was shortened by 3 bases and J by 0 bases, with 9 bases between the two germline ends. CDR3 sequence (DNA): TGTGCCAGCAGCGGACAGGCGATGAACACTGAAGCTTTCTTT. Its protein is CASSGQAMNTEAFF.

V and J are TRBV12-5 and TRBJ2-7, with D perhaps TRBD1 (5 bases). Germline CDR1 reads LGHNT; CDR2 reads FRNRAP. V was cut by 5 bases and J by 2 bases, with 16 bases left in between. This CDR3 is built from 15 residues. CDR3 loop: CASGLQQVPTYEQYF. The CDR3, as DNA: TGTGCTAGTGGTCTCCAACAGGTTCCGACCTACGAGCAGTACTTC.

There are a few counts of this clone. The chain combines TRBV7-9 with TRBJ1-1; D gene unclear. The germline V gene encodes CDR1 SEHNR and CDR2 FQNEAQ (reference sequence). V gave up 10 bases and J gave up 8 bases, with 11 bases separating them. The CDR3 has 10 amino acids. For the CDR3, the DNA is TGTGCCACCCCCGGTACCGAAGCTTTCTTT. Translating it yields CATPGTEAFF. The full variable domain, rest sourced from reference TRBV7-9 and TRBJ1-1, is DTGVSQNPRHKITKRGQNVTFRCDPISEHNRLYWYRQTLGQGPEFLTYFQNEAQLEKSRLLSDRFSAERPKGSFSTLEIQRTEQGDSAMYLCATPGTEAFFGQGTRLTVV.

The V gene is TRBV10-2, the J gene TRBJ2-3; 14 positions agree with TRBD2. V was clipped by 0 bases and J by 4 bases; unmatched bases: 3. Germline V gene data show CDR1 as WSHSY and CDR2 as SAAADI. The CDR3 spans 17 residues. CDR3 residues: CASSESRLAGGPDTQYF. DNA for the CDR3: TGCGCCAGCAGTGAGTCGAGACTAGCGGGGGGGCCAGATACGCAGTATTTT.

The chain recombines TRBV2 with TRBJ1-5; 7 bases map to TRBD1. Trimming at V came to 6 bases and at J to 6 bases, leaving 8 bases not matched to a gene. The CDR3 consists of 14 residues. Germline CDR1 SNHLY, CDR2 FYNNEI. The CDR3 sequence: CASSGDRERQPQHF. The CDR3 region has the DNA TGTGCCAGCAGCGGAGACAGGGAGCGTCAGCCCCAGCATTTT.

The chain links TRBV10-3 to TRBJ1-5; D not resolved. Germline V gene lookup returns CDR1 ENHRY and CDR2 SYGVKD. The CDR3 spans 15 residues. V was trimmed by 0 bases and J by 4 bases, leaving 10 bases between them. The CDR3 nucleotides read TGTGCCATCAGTGAGTCGAGGACTGAAAATCAGCCCCAGCATTTT. This translates into CAISESRTENQPQHF.